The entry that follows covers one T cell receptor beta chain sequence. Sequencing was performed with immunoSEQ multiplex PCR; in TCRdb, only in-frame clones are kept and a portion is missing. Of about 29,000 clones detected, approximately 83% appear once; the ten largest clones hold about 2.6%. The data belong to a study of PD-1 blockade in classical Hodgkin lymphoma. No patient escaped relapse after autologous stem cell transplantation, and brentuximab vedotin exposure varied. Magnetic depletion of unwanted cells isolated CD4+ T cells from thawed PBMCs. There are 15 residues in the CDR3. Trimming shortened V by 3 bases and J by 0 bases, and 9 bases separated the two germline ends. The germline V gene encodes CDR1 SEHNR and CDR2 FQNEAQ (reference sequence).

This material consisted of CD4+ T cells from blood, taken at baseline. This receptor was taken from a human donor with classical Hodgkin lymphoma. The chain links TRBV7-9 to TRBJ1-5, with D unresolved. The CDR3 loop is CASSFDNYSNQPQHF. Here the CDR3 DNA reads TGTGCCAGCAGCTTCGATAATTATAGCAATCAGCCCCAGCATTTT.